These 18 T cell receptor beta chains share one sample of origin, sequenced in a study of T cell responses to AZD1222 COVID-19 vaccine. Clones were read by immunoSEQ multiplex PCR, and TCRdb kept only the in-frame ones, dropping some. The table has 100,000 to 150,000 clones, roughly 92% seen once. Sequenced material: peripheral blood, taken 28 days after the second AZD1222 dose. Receptors were obtained from an adult who received the AZD1222 COVID-19 vaccine.

This clone was picked up one time. The V call is TRBV28, the J call TRBJ2-1; D is tentatively TRBD1 or TRBD2 (5 bases each). Deletions cut 5 bases from V and 0 bases from J, with 17 bases between. The germline V gene has CDR1 MDHEN and CDR2 SYDVKM. The CDR3 sequence is 17 residues long. CDR3 residues: CASSPPRVDSSYNEQFF. In DNA, the CDR3 is TGTGCCAGCAGTCCCCCGAGGGTTGACAGCTCCTACAATGAGCAGTTCTTC.

This clone is a singleton in its sample. The genes are TRBV29-1 and TRBJ1-1, with a weak D call TRBD1 (6 bases). This CDR3 has 12 amino acids. Germline CDR1 SQVTM, CDR2 ANQGSEA. The V and J ends lost 7 bases and 2 bases respectively, with 11 bases between them. CDR3 region: CSGTQGNTEAFF. The CDR3 nucleotides are TGCAGCGGCACACAGGGAAACACTGAAGCTTTCTTT.

The chain employs TRBV6-2 or TRBV6-3 and TRBJ2-7; 8 positions match TRBD1. Germline CDR1 is MNHEY and CDR2 is SVGEGT. Germline trimming cut 0 bases from V and 3 bases from J; bases unmatched to any gene: 4. There are 15 residues in the CDR3. CDR3 in DNA: TGTGCCAGCAGTTACTCCTCAGGGGGCAGCTACGAGCAGTACTTC. Translation gives CASSYSSGGSYEQYF.

This sequence joins TRBV11-3 and TRBJ2-1; D gene unclear. The V and J ends lost 5 bases and 5 bases respectively, with 13 bases between them. Germline loops: CDR1 SGHNT, CDR2 YENEEA. The CDR3 loop spans 14 amino acids. The CDR3 DNA follows: TGTGCCAGCAGCCACGGACGGAGCGACAATGAGCAGTTCTTC. This translates into CASSHGRSDNEQFF. The whole variable domain, remainder taken from reference TRBV11-3 and TRBJ2-1, is EAGVVQSPRYKIIEKKQPVAFWCNPISGHNTLYWYLQNLGQGPELLIRYENEEAVDDSQLPKDRFSAERLKGVDSTLKIQPAELGDSAVYLCASSHGRSDNEQFFGPGTRLTVL.

V gene TRBV18 combines with J gene TRBJ2-2; D remains ambiguous. The CDR3 is 15 residues long. V was pared by 0 bases and J by 4 bases, with 9 bases between. CDR1 and CDR2 (germline): KGHSH, LQKENI. The CDR3 spells CASSPPALPTGELFF. The CDR3 DNA reads TGTGCCAGCTCACCACCGGCCCTGCCCACCGGGGAGCTGTTTTTT.

The gene calls are TRBV6-2 or TRBV6-3 and TRBJ2-1; D tentatively fits TRBD1 or TRBD2 (5 bases each). Trimming cost V 0 bases and J 6 bases, with 18 bases left between them. This CDR3 is 17 amino acids long. Germline CDR1 reads MNHEY; CDR2 reads SVGEGT. CDR3 nucleotides: TGTGCCAGCAGTTACTCGAGGCCCGGGGCCGGTAGCAATGAGCAGTTCTTC. Translating gives CASSYSRPGAGSNEQFF.

V is TRBV5-4 and J is TRBJ1-2; D gene ambiguous. The V end lost 0 bases, the J end lost 2 bases, and 8 bases lay between the germline ends. This CDR3 is built from 14 residues. Germline CDR1 reads SGHNT; CDR2 reads YYREEE (reference sequence). The CDR3, as DNA: TGTGCCAGCAGCTTGGTTGGCAGCAACTATGGCTACACCTTC. It translates to CASSLVGSNYGYTF.

V is TRBV29-1 and J is TRBJ1-5; unclear D gene. The CDR3 contains 12 residues. Germline V gene data show CDR1 as SQVTM and CDR2 as ANQGSEA. Trimming took off 6 bases at V and 0 bases at J, with 6 bases between the two ends. DNA of the CDR3: TGCAGCGTAGGTGATAGCAATCAGCCCCAGCATTTT. It specifies CSVGDSNQPQHF. The full variable domain, with the rest looked up from reference TRBV29-1 and TRBJ1-5, is SAVISQKPSRDICQRGTSLTIQCQVDSQVTMMFWYRQQPGQSLTLIATANQGSEATYESGFVIDKFPISRPNLTFSTLTVSNMSPEDSSIYLCSVGDSNQPQHFGDGTRLSIL.

The chain combines TRBV6-2 or TRBV6-3 with TRBJ2-3, with D possibly being TRBD2 (6 bases). The germline V gene has CDR1 MNHEY and CDR2 SVGEGT. V lost 1 base, J lost 2 bases, and 10 bases lay in between. The CDR3 sequence is 15 residues long. CDR3 DNA sequence: TGTGCCAGCAGTTACTTGGGACTTCACACAGATACGCAGTATTTT. This sequence encodes CASSYLGLHTDTQYF.

V usage is TRBV19 and J usage is TRBJ2-1; 7 positions match TRBD2. This CDR3 contains 16 residues. CDR1 LNHDA and CDR2 SQIVND come from the germline V gene (reference sequence). The V gene end was trimmed by 6 bases and the J gene end by 1 base; junction bases not matched to a gene: 9. The CDR3 DNA is TGTGCCAGTAGCCAACTCCTAGCGGAATCCTACAATGAGCAGTTCTTC. It specifies CASSQLLAESYNEQFF.

The genes are TRBV3-1 (or the pseudogene TRBV3-2) and TRBJ1-3; D unclear. Trimming removed 1 base at V and 0 bases at J, with 7 bases between. This CDR3 is built from 15 residues. Germline CDR1 and CDR2: LGHDT and YNNKEL (reference sequence). CDR3 nucleotide sequence: TGTGCCAGCAGCCAAGTAGCTAACTCTGGAAACACCATATATTTT. This codes for CASSQVANSGNTIYF.

The chain uses TRBV7-8 and TRBJ1-4; no firm D call. The CDR3 consists of 12 residues. Trimming removed 5 bases at V and 8 bases at J, with 9 bases between. CDR1 and CDR2 from the germline V gene are SGHVS and FQNEAQ. The CDR3 region is CASSLSREKLFF. In DNA form, the CDR3 reads TGTGCCAGCAGCCTGTCCCGAGAAAAACTGTTTTTT.

The rearrangement links TRBV3-1 (or the pseudogene TRBV3-2) to TRBJ2-7, with 10 bases aligning to TRBD1. The CDR3 covers 16 residues. Per germline, CDR1 LGHDT and CDR2 YNNKEL (reference sequence). V dropped 4 bases and J dropped 3; count of bases not matched to a gene: 9. CDR3 region: CASSPLKGQGFYEQYF. The CDR3, as DNA: TGTGCCAGCAGCCCCCTGAAGGGACAGGGGTTCTACGAGCAGTACTTC.

The chain recombines TRBV29-1 with TRBJ1-2, with 8 positions matching TRBD1. V dropped 8 bases and J dropped 0; count of bases not matched to a gene: 5. Germline V lookup: CDR1 SQVTM, CDR2 ANQGSEA. This CDR3 contains 13 residues. The CDR3 loop reads CSSAQGANYGYTF. For the CDR3, the DNA is TGCAGCTCCGCACAGGGGGCTAACTATGGCTACACCTTC.

The DNA of the CDR3 is TGTGCCACCAGCCCCCCTAAGGATAGCGGGAGAGATACGCAGTATTTT. It specifies CATSPPKDSGRDTQYF. The chain has TRBV15 and TRBJ2-3, with 9 bases identical to TRBD2. Germline-derived CDR1 and CDR2 are LNHNV and YYDKDF (reference sequence). Germline trimming cut 5 bases from V and 5 bases from J; bases unmatched to any gene: 11. The CDR3 extends over 16 amino acids.

In DNA form, the CDR3 reads TGTGCCAGCACCCTCGGGGGGCTTAGAGAAAAACTGTTTTTT. Amino acid sequence: CASTLGGLREKLFF. The chain recombines TRBV28 with TRBJ1-4; weak D call: TRBD1 (6 bases). Germline V gene data show CDR1 as MDHEN and CDR2 as SYDVKM. The CDR3 covers 14 residues. V was shortened by 7 bases and J by 8 bases, with 17 bases between the two germline ends.

This clone was seen once. The chain employs TRBV30 and TRBJ1-1, with unresolved D. The CDR3 consists of 14 residues. CDR1 is GTSNPN, CDR2 SVGIG, per germline (reference sequence). V lost 6 bases and J lost 0, with 14 bases in between. CDR3 nucleotides: TGTGCCTGTCCTAAACAAGGGATGAACACTGAAGCTTTCTTT. Amino acid sequence: CACPKQGMNTEAFF.

The chain has TRBV11-2 and TRBJ1-1; D ambiguous. Per germline, CDR1 SGHAT and CDR2 FQNNGV. V lost 6 bases and J 11 bases, leaving 10 bases between the germline ends. This CDR3 comprises 10 residues. The CDR3 nucleotides read TGTGCCAGCAGGGGGTTGGGTGCTTTCTTT. Protein sequence: CASRGLGAFF. The whole variable domain, remainder taken from reference TRBV11-2 and TRBJ1-1, is EAGVAQSPRYKIIEKRQSVAFWCNPISGHATLYWYQQILGQGPKLLIQFQNNGVVDDSQLPKDRFSAERLKGVDSTLKIQPAKLEDSAVYLCASRGLGAFFGQGTRLTVV.